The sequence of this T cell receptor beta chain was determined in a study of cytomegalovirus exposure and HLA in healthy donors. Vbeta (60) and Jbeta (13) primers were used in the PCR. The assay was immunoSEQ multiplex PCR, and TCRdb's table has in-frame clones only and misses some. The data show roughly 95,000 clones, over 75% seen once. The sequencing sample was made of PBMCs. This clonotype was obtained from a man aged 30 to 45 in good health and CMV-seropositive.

CDR3 residues: CSVVRDSSYEQYF. For the CDR3, the DNA is TGCAGCGTTGTCAGAGACAGCTCCTACGAGCAGTACTTC. The chain joins TRBV29-1 to TRBJ2-7; D might be TRBD1 (5 bases). Per the germline V gene, CDR1 is SQVTM and CDR2 is ANQGSEA. V was cut by 4 bases and J by 0 bases, with 10 bases left in between. This CDR3 contains 13 residues.